The 10 T cell receptor beta chains below all came from one sample that was sequenced in a study of shared clonotypes between healthy human individuals. Data came from immunoSEQ multiplex PCR; TCRdb stores just in-frame clones and leaves some out. The sample carries roughly 2.5 million clones, roughly nine tenths recorded once. The sample comprised naive CD4+ T cells sorted from blood. The subset is: CD45RA+ positively selected. These receptor sequences come from a man aged 18-30 years in good health.

This clone was found a few times. Within the sample, other DNA sequences also encode this same CDR3. J is TRBJ1-5 and V is TRBV7-3; no firm D call. V shed 2 bases and J shed 6 bases, with 8 bases lying between them. The CDR3 is 13 amino acids. Germline V gene sequence: CDR1 SGHTA, CDR2 FQGTGA. The CDR3 nucleotides are TGTGCCAGCAGCTTAGGTGAAGGTCAGCCCCAGCATTTT. Encoded protein: CASSLGEGQPQHF.

Worth noting for this clone: Other DNA sequences in this specimen translate into the identical CDR3. The rearrangement joins TRBV15 to TRBJ1-1; D not certain. The length of the CDR3 is 14 residues. In germline, CDR1 is LNHNV, CDR2 YYDKDF (reference sequence). V lost 0 bases and J 6 bases, leaving 11 bases between the germline ends. The CDR3: CATSRDRAGAEAFF. Here the CDR3 DNA reads TGTGCCACCAGCAGAGATCGGGCGGGAGCTGAAGCTTTCTTT.

J is TRBJ1-4 and V is TRBV2; D call uncertain. The germline V and J ends were trimmed by 3 bases and 8 bases, with 13 bases remaining between them. Germline assignment: CDR1 SNHLY and CDR2 FYNNEI. The length of the CDR3 is 14 residues. The CDR3 region is CASSELGRSEKLFF. CDR3 DNA: TGTGCCAGCAGTGAGCTGGGGAGGTCGGAAAAACTGTTTTTT.

This chain uses TRBV7-9 with TRBJ1-6; D is undetermined. In germline, CDR1 is SEHNR, CDR2 FQNEAQ (reference sequence). V lost 7 bases and J 0 bases, leaving 13 bases between the germline ends. The CDR3 extends over 16 amino acids. The CDR3 sequence is CASNSPAGSYNSPLHF. CDR3 coding DNA: TGTGCCAGCAACTCCCCCGCAGGCTCCTATAATTCACCCCTCCACTTT.

This chain uses TRBV2 with TRBJ1-5, with D hard to call. This CDR3 region has 18 residues. Germline V gene data show CDR1 as SNHLY and CDR2 as FYNNEI. V dropped 3 bases and J dropped 0 bases, with 18 bases sitting between them. The CDR3 DNA sequence: TGTGCCAGCAGTGACCATCCTAACAAAAGAAATAGCAATCAGCCCCAGCATTTT. This codes for CASSDHPNKRNSNQPQHF.

The rearrangement uses TRBV6-5 and TRBJ1-2; a possible D gene is TRBD1 (5 bases). Germline V gene sequence: CDR1 MNHEY, CDR2 SVGAGI. Trimming stripped 5 bases from V and 2 bases from J, with 15 bases between. This CDR3 has 15 amino acids. DNA for the CDR3: TGTGCCAGCAGTCCTCCCGGGGGAACGAACTATGGCTACACCTTC. It is translated as CASSPPGGTNYGYTF.

The chain employs TRBV5-1 and TRBJ2-7; D unresolved. This CDR3 is 13 amino acids long. CDR1 is SGHRS, CDR2 YFSETQ, per germline. Trimming took 4 bases from V and 6 from J, leaving 14 bases between them. The CDR3 DNA follows: TGCGCCAGCAGCAACGACGGGTACTTCGAGCAGTACTTC. It is translated as CASSNDGYFEQYF.

The chain is built from TRBV2 and TRBJ1-2; no firm D call. CDR3 length equals 13 residues. Trimming took off 2 bases at V and 4 bases at J, with 8 bases between the two ends. CDR1 is SNHLY, CDR2 FYNNEI, per germline. The chain's CDR3 is CASSEHPTYGYTF. CDR3 in DNA: TGTGCCAGCAGTGAACACCCCACCTATGGCTACACCTTC.

The chain recombines TRBV10-1 with TRBJ1-1; D unclear. Trimming took 9 bases from V and 5 from J, leaving 16 bases between them. This CDR3 spans 13 amino acids. Germline-derived CDR1 and CDR2 are WNHNN and SYGVQD (reference sequence). The CDR3 nucleotides are TGCGCCAGTAGGGAACAGAGCTCGACTGAAGCTTTCTTT. It encodes CASREQSSTEAFF.

The chain has TRBV9 and TRBJ2-5; 10 bases line up with TRBD1. CDR3 size: 16 residues. The junction had 10 bases not matched to a gene; V was cut back by 3 bases and J by 5 bases. Germline CDR1 is SGDLS and CDR2 is YYNGEE. The CDR3 reads CASSASRDRGRETQYF. As DNA, the CDR3 is TGTGCCAGCAGCGCTTCCCGGGACAGGGGTCGGGAGACCCAGTACTTC.